This entry lists 14 T cell receptor beta chains sequenced from one sample in a study of cytomegalovirus exposure and HLA in healthy donors. In the PCR, 60 Vbeta and 13 Jbeta primers were used. Assay: immunoSEQ multiplex PCR; the TCRdb copy retains only in-frame clones and omits some. The sample contains around 100,000 clones, around three quarters of which appear only once. The sample comprised PBMCs. The receptors derive from a man younger than 45 in good health and CMV-seronegative.

The chain links TRBV18 to TRBJ1-1, with D perhaps TRBD1 (5 bases). The CDR3 is 17 amino acids. V gave up 3 bases and J gave up 5 bases, with 22 bases separating them. Germline V gene sequence: CDR1 KGHSH, CDR2 LQKENI. Written as DNA, the CDR3 is TGTGCCAGCTCACCTACCCCTCCAGGGCAGGGCGGAACTGAAGCTTTCTTT. Its protein is CASSPTPPGQGGTEAFF.

This clone was detected only a few times. The rearrangement joins TRBV9 to TRBJ2-7; 10 bases match TRBD1. This CDR3 has 15 residues. Germline V gene lookup returns CDR1 SGDLS and CDR2 YYNGEE. The J segment lost 7 bases and the V segment lost 3 bases, leaving 10 bases of the junction unmatched. CDR3 residues: CASSASSGTGEEQYF. DNA for the CDR3: TGTGCCAGCAGCGCATCGTCGGGGACAGGGGAAGAGCAGTACTTC.

The gene calls are TRBV29-1 and TRBJ1-1, with D maybe TRBD1 (6 bases). With 4 bases removed from V and 1 base from J, the gap between germline ends came to 13 bases. The CDR3 is 14 amino acids. Germline V lookup: CDR1 SQVTM, CDR2 ANQGSEA. CDR3 DNA sequence: TGCAGCGTTGTTAGGGGGAGTTGGAACACTGAAGCTTTCTTT. Encoded protein: CSVVRGSWNTEAFF.

The gene calls are TRBV10-3 and TRBJ2-2, with 8 positions matching TRBD1. CDR1 is ENHRY and CDR2 is SYGVKD in the germline V gene. V lost 6 bases to trimming and J lost 7 bases; unmatched junction nucleotides: 7. CDR3 length equals 14 residues. DNA for the CDR3: TGTGCCATCAGACAGACAGGGGATAACGGGGAGCTGTTTTTT. Encoded protein: CAIRQTGDNGELFF.

The J gene is TRBJ1-4, the V gene TRBV2; 11 bases fit TRBD1. The CDR3 has 15 amino acids. V dropped 3 bases and J dropped 5; count of bases not matched to a gene: 2. Germline V gives CDR1 SNHLY, CDR2 FYNNEI. CDR3 loop: CASSDRDRGNEKLFF. As DNA, the CDR3 is TGTGCCAGCAGTGACCGGGACAGGGGGAATGAAAAACTGTTTTTT. Full variable domain (rest looked up from reference TRBV2 and TRBJ1-4): EPEVTQTPSHQVTQMGQEVILRCVPISNHLYFYWYRQILGQKVEFLVSFYNNEISEKSEIFDDQFSVERPDGSNFTLKIRSTKLEDSAMYFCASSDRDRGNEKLFFGSGTQLSVL.

With respect to this clone: Within the sample, other DNA sequences also encode this same CDR3. J is TRBJ2-7 and V is TRBV18, with 7 bases fitting TRBD2. Trimming removed 2 bases from V and 4 bases from J; junction bases left unmatched: 5. Germline V gives CDR1 KGHSH, CDR2 LQKENI. This CDR3 region has 14 residues. DNA of the CDR3: TGTGCCAGCTCACCAGGAATAGCGGGTTACGAGCAGTACTTC. It codes for CASSPGIAGYEQYF.

The chain recombines TRBV2 with TRBJ1-1, with D maybe TRBD1 (5 bases). V lost 6 bases and J lost 4, with 12 bases in between. The CDR3 runs 13 residues. The germline V gene has CDR1 SNHLY and CDR2 FYNNEI. CDR3 sequence reads: CASRSQRGTEAFF. Written as DNA, the CDR3 is TGTGCCAGCAGGTCCCAAAGGGGCACTGAAGCTTTCTTT.

This CDR3 reads CAWNLGDSSEKLFF. CDR3 bases: TGTGCCTGGAATCTAGGTGATAGTAGTGAAAAACTGTTTTTT. The chain is built from TRBV30 and TRBJ1-4; D is unclear. Germline assignment: CDR1 GTSNPN and CDR2 SVGIG (reference sequence). This CDR3 has 14 residues. V dropped 4 bases and J dropped 7 bases, with 16 bases sitting between them.

In its sample, this clone was seen a few times. This chain links TRBV4-1 with TRBJ1-4, with 11 bases aligning to TRBD1. V trimming: 3 bases; J trimming: 4 bases; junction bases outside the gene matches: 4. Germline V gene data show CDR1 as MGHRA and CDR2 as YSYEKL. The CDR3 loop spans 16 amino acids. The CDR3 nucleotides read TGCGCCAGCAGCCACGGACAGGGGGCCGGTAATGAAAAACTGTTTTTT. This translates into CASSHGQGAGNEKLFF.

In its sample, this clone was seen once. In DNA form, the CDR3 reads TGTGCCAGCAGCCTAGGAACTAGCGGGAGATTACGGACCGGGGAGCTGTTTTTT. The encoded protein is CASSLGTSGRLRTGELFF. The chain combines TRBV5-4 with TRBJ2-2; 11 positions agree with TRBD2. There are 18 residues in the CDR3. The germline CDR1 and CDR2 sequences are SGHNT and YYREEE (reference sequence). V lost 4 bases and J lost 5; bases outside the gene matches: 13.

The J gene is TRBJ1-1, the V gene TRBV6-4; TRBD1 is a possible D gene (6 bases). Germline lookup yields CDR1 MRHNA and CDR2 SNTAGT. The CDR3 contains 14 residues. V was clipped by 4 bases and J by 0 bases, with 9 bases between them. This CDR3 reads CASSAEGVNTEAFF. The DNA of the CDR3 is TGTGCCAGCAGTGCCGAGGGGGTGAACACTGAAGCTTTCTTT.

The chain recombines TRBV7-9 with TRBJ1-2, with 8 positions matching TRBD1. Germline V gene data show CDR1 as SEHNR and CDR2 as FQNEAQ (reference sequence). The CDR3 is 14 residues long. V dropped 5 bases and J dropped 4; count of bases not matched to a gene: 6. The CDR3 DNA is TGTGCCAGCAGCCTCGGACAGGGCCTCTATGGCTACACCTTC. Translating it yields CASSLGQGLYGYTF.

V usage is TRBV28 and J usage is TRBJ2-3; 7 nucleotides line up with TRBD2. CDR3 size: 16 residues. Germline lookup yields CDR1 MDHEN and CDR2 SYDVKM. After removal of 6 bases from V and 1 base from J, the junction contained 10 bases not matched to a gene. CDR3 residues: CASSQLNAGGTDTQYF. The CDR3 DNA follows: TGTGCCAGCAGCCAGCTTAATGCGGGGGGCACAGATACGCAGTATTTT.

This sequence joins TRBV19 and TRBJ1-1, with 9 bases matching TRBD1. Losses at the gene ends were 4 bases for V and 1 base for J; bases not matched to a gene: 4. The CDR3 consists of 15 residues. The germline V gene encodes CDR1 LNHDA and CDR2 SQIVND (reference sequence). Here the CDR3 reads CASSRTGEWNTEAFF. The CDR3 coding sequence is TGTGCCAGTAGTAGGACAGGGGAGTGGAACACTGAAGCTTTCTTT.